These T cell receptor beta chains were read from a single sample in a study of shared T cell receptors in the human thymus. TCRdb's copy holds only in-frame clones and misses some; the assay was immunoSEQ multiplex PCR. The profile shows approximately 660,000 clones, 70% to 90% of them singletons. Another study also made use of these data, one on human thymus T cells.

The sample consisted of thymocytes. The receptors were gathered from a boy under three years old with a congenital heart defect. CDR3s include the opening cysteine and the closing phenylalanine or tryptophan. Only part of the rows carry a size: once, few, many, or a class if the clone is expanded.

TRBV6-1	NA	TRBJ2-1	CASMGLTGRNEQFF
TRBV4-3	NA	TRBJ2-7	CASSQLAGGDYEQYF
TRBV5-1	NA	TRBJ2-3	CASRPDRLARRDTQYF
TRBV30	once	TRBJ1-4	CAWSVQETGSNNEKLFF
TRBV7-2	NA	TRBJ2-3	CASSSSTSGSTDTQYF
TRBV14	NA	TRBJ2-2	CASSPRLGGDTGELFF
TRBV5-1	once	TRBJ2-1	CASSLPPRGTGGNNEQFF
TRBV28	NA	TRBJ2-7	CASSLTTHDRGGSYEQYF
TRBV27	NA	TRBJ2-3	CASSLCASGPTDTQYF
TRBV29-1	NA	TRBJ2-5	CSVEIGSFQETQYF
TRBV9	NA	TRBJ2-1	CASRPTLAKSSYNEQFF
TRBV5-8	NA	TRBJ1-1	CASSLAGPNTEAFF
TRBV4-3	NA	TRBJ2-1	CASSQDRGLAGVRSYNEQFF
TRBV27	NA	TRBJ2-7	CASSLDRPRLATTYEQYF
TRBV4-2	NA	TRBJ2-3	CASSLQQGGSTDTQYF
TRBV18	NA	TRBJ2-7	CASSPDSGRANYEQYF
TRBV11-2	NA	TRBJ1-5	CASSSPGRNQPQHF
TRBV5-1	NA	TRBJ2-7	CASSLSVVAGAGEQYF
TRBV11-3	NA	TRBJ2-2	CASSLDGQGAPGELFF
TRBV4-1	NA	TRBJ2-1	CASSQRHGSGRLLSSYNEQFF
TRBV29-1	NA	TRBJ2-7	CSFRLAGVGEQYF
TRBV11-2	once	TRBJ2-5	CASSLGDRPYQETQYF
TRBV4-2	NA	TRBJ2-7	CASSQGGPAGLVYEQYF
TRBV5-1	NA	TRBJ2-4	CASTPVPTGKKNIQYF
TRBV12-5	once	TRBJ2-3	CASGFSGRTSTDTQYF
TRBV10-2	NA	TRBJ2-7	CASTTGGPVRYEQYF
TRBV10-2	NA	TRBJ2-3	CASSLETDTQYF
TRBV5-6	NA	TRBJ2-5	CASSLWTGLQETQYF
TRBV4-1	NA	TRBJ2-7	CASSQESSPPQDYEQYF
TRBV30	NA	TRBJ1-2	CAWKGGGYGYTF
TRBV2	NA	TRBJ2-4	CASSTGQGLSAKNIQYF
TRBV5-1	NA	TRBJ1-5	CASSLLRARDNQPQHF
TRBV27	NA	TRBJ2-3	CASSPPPTELALPDTQYF
TRBV18	NA	TRBJ1-1	CASSPRENTEAFF
TRBV11-3	NA	TRBJ2-5	CASGRLEPGIQETQYF
TRBV27	NA	TRBJ2-7	CASSLQGQGYHEQYF
TRBV6-6	NA	TRBJ1-1	CASSPPDSLTEAFF
TRBV5-1	NA	TRBJ2-3	CASSLVLAASDTQYF
TRBV2	NA	TRBJ1-2	CASSPGPTGGYTF
TRBV27	NA	TRBJ2-5	CASRRDGGETQYF
TRBV19	once	TRBJ1-2	CASSINSPHRGGYGYTF
TRBV27	NA	TRBJ2-3	CASSPPREASTDTQYF
TRBV28	NA	TRBJ2-7	CASKLGAGVYEQYF
TRBV30	once	TRBJ2-6	CAWNSSGANVLTF
TRBV7-8	NA	TRBJ2-3	CASSLAKDTQYF
TRBV5-4	NA	TRBJ2-7	CASSFSTTSYEQYF
TRBV5-1	NA	TRBJ2-7	CASTTRPQVYEQYF
TRBV2	NA	TRBJ1-1	CASMKPKNTEAFF
TRBV7-6	NA	TRBJ1-2	CASSRGGANYGYTF
TRBV27	NA	TRBJ2-4	CASSPSDRGRRNIQYF
TRBV2	NA	TRBJ2-7	CASKGAWRRASHEQYF
TRBV11-2	NA	TRBJ2-3	CASSQCRQGSDTQYF
TRBV2	NA	TRBJ1-5	CASSSTLGHQPQHF
TRBV4-2	NA	TRBJ1-3	CASSHGQGCGNTIYF
TRBV27	NA	TRBJ1-6	CASSLSAGDSPLHF
TRBV5-6	NA	TRBJ1-2	CASSLEAHSQGANYGYTF
TRBV5-4	once	TRBJ2-1	CASHLSYNEQFF
TRBV18	NA	TRBJ2-3	CASSVRTSGTTDTQYF
TRBV5-1	NA	TRBJ2-5	CASSLRGDETQYF
TRBV11-3	NA	TRBJ2-1	CASSPSPGIEQFF